Shown below are 6 T cell receptor beta chains from a single sample sequenced in a study of blood T cell repertoires in COVID-19. Here immunoSEQ multiplex PCR was the method, and the copy in TCRdb shows in-frame clones only, minus some. The sample yields about 380,000 clones, roughly 91% seen once. Sequencing was done on a sample of PBMCs or T cells enriched from blood (not recorded which). These receptors originate from a woman in her late teens or twenties who had recovered from COVID-19.

The genes are TRBV7-3 and TRBJ2-2; 10 bases agree with TRBD1. The ends lost 5 bases at V and 3 bases at J; junction bases unmatched: 9. Per the germline V gene, CDR1 is SGHTA and CDR2 is FQGTGA. The CDR3 is 17 amino acids. The CDR3 nucleotides are TGTGCCAGCAGCGCTACAGGGGGGACAGGGGACACCGGGGAGCTGTTTTTT. This gives the protein CASSATGGTGDTGELFF.

This chain joins TRBV7-9 and TRBJ1-1, with a possible D match to TRBD1 (6 bases). The V gene lost 5 bases and the J gene lost 4 bases, with 17 bases spanning the gap. The CDR3 sequence is 15 residues long. The germline CDR1 and CDR2 sequences are SEHNR and FQNEAQ (reference sequence). CDR3 region: CASSPIAGGPTEAFF. The CDR3 DNA follows: TGTGCCAGCAGCCCAATCGCCGGGGGGCCCACTGAAGCTTTCTTT.

The V gene is TRBV7-9, the J gene TRBJ1-6; TRBD1 aligns across 7 bases. The CDR3 covers 16 residues. V lost 3 bases and J lost 3; bases outside the gene matches: 5. From germline, CDR1 is SEHNR and CDR2 FQNEAQ (reference sequence). CDR3 amino acids: CASSFQGGYYNSPLHF. CDR3 in DNA: TGTGCCAGCAGCTTTCAGGGGGGTTACTATAATTCACCCCTCCACTTT.

The chain couples TRBV9 to TRBJ1-4, with D perhaps TRBD1 (6 bases). Germline CDR1 reads SGDLS; CDR2 reads YYNGEE. This CDR3 is 13 amino acids long. Deletions cut 3 bases from V and 12 bases from J, with 15 bases between. The CDR3 region is CASSGGTRGELFF. For the CDR3, the DNA is TGTGCCAGCAGCGGAGGGACCAGGGGAGAACTGTTTTTT.

This clone was seen a single time. The chain is built from TRBV6-5 and TRBJ1-1; TRBD1 agrees at 8 bases. Germline assignment: CDR1 MNHEY and CDR2 SVGAGI. The V gene end was trimmed by 6 bases and the J gene end by 6 bases; junction bases not matched to a gene: 9. This CDR3 is 14 amino acids long. CDR3 residues: CASRSDRGASEAFF. CDR3 DNA: TGTGCCAGCAGGAGTGACAGGGGAGCCTCTGAAGCTTTCTTT.

V usage is TRBV5-1 and J usage is TRBJ2-7; 8 positions match TRBD1. Trimming removed 0 bases from V and 7 bases from J; junction bases left unmatched: 6. The CDR3 contains 14 residues. Germline CDR1 and CDR2: SGHRS and YFSETQ. CDR3 amino acids: CASSLGTGPEEQYF. The CDR3 nucleotides are TGCGCCAGCAGCTTGGGGACAGGGCCGGAAGAGCAGTACTTC.